This T cell receptor (beta chain) was identified in a study of response to subunit inactivated influenza vaccine. V lost 6 bases and J lost 8; bases outside the gene matches: 12. Looked up from germline, CDR1 is MNHNS and CDR2 is SASEGT. The CDR3 is 14 amino acids. This clonotype was observed a few times. MiXCR, run by TCRdb on the RT-PCR reads, gives a single entry per CDR3 protein. The sample contains roughly 780,000 distinct CDR3 sequences, 18% of which appear only once. V and J are TRBV6-1 and TRBJ1-2, with 7 bases identical to TRBD1. The source material was PBMCs from blood, sampled 4 to 6 days after vaccination. The TCR originated in a man aged 45-65 years who received an inactivated influenza vaccine. CDR3 in amino acids: CASSPRGALSGYTF. The DNA for the CDR3 is TGTGCCAGCAGCCCCAGGGGGGCTCTTTCCGGCTACACCTTC.